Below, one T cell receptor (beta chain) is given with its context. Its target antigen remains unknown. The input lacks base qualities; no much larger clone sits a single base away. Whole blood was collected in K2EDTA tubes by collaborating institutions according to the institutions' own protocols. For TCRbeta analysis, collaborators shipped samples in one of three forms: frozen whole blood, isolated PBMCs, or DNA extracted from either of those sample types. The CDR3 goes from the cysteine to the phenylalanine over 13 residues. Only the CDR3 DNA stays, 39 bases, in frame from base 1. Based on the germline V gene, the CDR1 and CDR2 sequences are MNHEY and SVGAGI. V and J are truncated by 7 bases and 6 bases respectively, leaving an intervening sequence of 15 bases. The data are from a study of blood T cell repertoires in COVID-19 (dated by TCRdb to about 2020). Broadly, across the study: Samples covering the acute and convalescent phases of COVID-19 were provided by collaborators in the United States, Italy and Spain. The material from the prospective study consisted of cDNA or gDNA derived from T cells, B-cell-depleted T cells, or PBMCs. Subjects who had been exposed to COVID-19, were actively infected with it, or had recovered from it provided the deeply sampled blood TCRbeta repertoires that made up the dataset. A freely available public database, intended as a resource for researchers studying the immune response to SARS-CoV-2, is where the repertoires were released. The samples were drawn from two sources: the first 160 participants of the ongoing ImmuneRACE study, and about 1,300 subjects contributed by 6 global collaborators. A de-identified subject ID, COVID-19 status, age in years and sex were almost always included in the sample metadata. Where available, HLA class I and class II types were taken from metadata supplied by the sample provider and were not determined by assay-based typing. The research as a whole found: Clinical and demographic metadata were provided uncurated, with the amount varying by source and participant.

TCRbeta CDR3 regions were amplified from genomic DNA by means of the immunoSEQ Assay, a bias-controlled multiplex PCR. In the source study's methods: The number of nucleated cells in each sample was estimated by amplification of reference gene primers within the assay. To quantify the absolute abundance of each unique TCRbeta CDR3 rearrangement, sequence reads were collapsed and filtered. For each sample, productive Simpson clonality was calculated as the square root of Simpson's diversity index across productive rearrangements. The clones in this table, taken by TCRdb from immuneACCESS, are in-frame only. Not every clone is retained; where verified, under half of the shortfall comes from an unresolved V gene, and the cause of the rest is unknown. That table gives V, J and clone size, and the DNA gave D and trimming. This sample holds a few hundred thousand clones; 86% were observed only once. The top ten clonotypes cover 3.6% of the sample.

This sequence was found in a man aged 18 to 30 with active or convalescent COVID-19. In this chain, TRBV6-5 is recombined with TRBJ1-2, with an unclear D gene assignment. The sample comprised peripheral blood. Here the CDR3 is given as CASILTTNDGYTF. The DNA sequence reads TGTGCCAGCATCCTTACAACGAACGATGGCTACACCTTC.